This TCR beta chain derives from a study of T cell changes during pregnancy in multiple sclerosis. The CDR3 runs 14 residues. Germline V gene data show CDR1 as SGHNT and CDR2 as YYREEE (reference sequence). Trimming removed 0 bases at V and 3 bases at J, with 10 bases between. Profiling relied on immunoSEQ multiplex PCR, and the TCRdb table lists in-frame clones only, not all of them. The sample carries approximately 51,000 clones, around 94% recorded once. The sample in question was CD4+ T cells from peripheral blood mononuclear cells, obtained in the second trimester of pregnancy. The chain uses TRBV5-4 and TRBJ2-7, with D perhaps matching TRBD1 (6 bases). The receptor's source is a female donor with multiple sclerosis, enrolled in a pregnancy study. The CDR3 loop is CASSLEDRDYEQYF. In nucleotides, the CDR3 is TGTGCCAGCAGCTTGGAGGACAGAGACTACGAGCAGTACTTC.